Listed here are 21 T cell receptor beta chains from one sample, sequenced in a study of T cells after yellow fever vaccination. TCRdb re-derived calls from the 5' RACE reads in MiXCR, one entry per CDR3 protein. The data contain fewer than 450,000 distinct CDR3 sequences, around 8.1% of them singletons. Sequencing used PBMCs, obtained roughly seven weeks after the first yellow fever vaccination. All receptors derive from a man younger than 30 who received the YFV17D yellow fever vaccine.

This clonotype appeared a few times. The gene calls are TRBV7-9 and TRBJ1-6; tentative D call: TRBD1 (6 bases). V was trimmed by 4 bases and J by 3 bases, leaving 10 bases between them. This CDR3 is 15 amino acids long. Germline CDR1 and CDR2: SEHNR and FQNEAQ (reference sequence). The CDR3 protein is CASSSTGHYNSPLHF. The CDR3 coding sequence is TGTGCCAGCAGCTCGACGGGACACTATAATTCACCCCTCCACTTT.

The chain uses TRBV5-1 and TRBJ2-7; 9 bases line up with TRBD2. With V trimmed by 0 bases and J by 3 bases, 4 bases remained unmatched. The V gene's germline CDR1 is SGHRS and CDR2 YFSETQ. The CDR3 loop spans 15 amino acids. The CDR3 sequence is CASSLGLAGNYEQYF. The CDR3 DNA sequence: TGCGCCAGCAGCTTGGGGCTAGCGGGGAACTACGAGCAGTACTTC.

This clonotype was counted only a few times. The chain is built from TRBV13 and TRBJ1-1, with D possibly being TRBD1 (5 bases). Germline V CDR1 and CDR2: PRHDT, FYEKMQ (reference sequence). The CDR3 covers 13 residues. Trimming removed 2 bases from V and 5 bases from J, with 9 bases in between. In DNA, the CDR3 is TGTGCCAGCAGCTTATGGGGGTATACTGAAGCTTTCTTT. This encodes CASSLWGYTEAFF.

This clonotype was seen at least ten times. V is TRBV7-9 and J is TRBJ1-6; the D is unclear. The germline V gene encodes CDR1 SEHNR and CDR2 FQNEAQ (reference sequence). V was pared by 2 bases and J by 11 bases, with 22 bases between. There are 17 residues in the CDR3. The CDR3 spells CASSLFQELSKFAPLHF. In DNA, the CDR3 is TGTGCCAGCAGCTTATTCCAGGAATTATCAAAATTCGCACCCCTCCACTTT. Drawing the rest from reference TRBV7-9 and TRBJ1-6, the complete variable domain is DTGVSQNPRHKITKRGQNVTFRCDPISEHNRLYWYRQTLGQGPEFLTYFQNEAQLEKSRLLSDRFSAERPKGSFSTLEIQRTEQGDSAMYLCASSLFQELSKFAPLHFGNGTRLTVT.

This clonotype has more than one count but fewer than ten. The chain recombines TRBV4-1 with TRBJ1-3, with no clear D. The CDR3 length is 15 residues. Trimming shortened V by 0 bases and J by 4 bases, and 10 bases separated the two germline ends. Germline V gene sequence: CDR1 MGHRA, CDR2 YSYEKL. CDR3 protein: CASSQDGVLGNTIYF. The CDR3 DNA follows: TGCGCCAGCAGCCAAGATGGGGTATTAGGAAACACCATATATTTT.

The CDR3 loop is CASSPSDRGHQPQHF. The CDR3 nucleotides read TGTGCCAGCAGTCCCTCCGACAGGGGCCATCAGCCCCAGCATTTT. V and J are TRBV12-3 or TRBV12-4 and TRBJ1-5; TRBD1 matches at 8 bases. CDR3 size: 15 residues. The V gene end was trimmed by 5 bases and the J gene end by 5 bases; junction bases not matched to a gene: 8.

The rearrangement joins TRBV7-2 to TRBJ2-2, with TRBD2 matching over 9 bases. CDR1 is SGHTA, CDR2 FQGNSA, per germline. The CDR3 contains 15 residues. J lost 9 bases, V lost 4 bases, and 9 bases had no gene match. DNA for the CDR3: TGTGCCAGCAGCTCCGGAGCGGGGGGCTACCGGGAGCTGTTTTTT. The encoded protein is CASSSGAGGYRELFF.

The V call is TRBV19, the J call TRBJ2-1, with TRBD2 matching 10 bases. The germline V gene has CDR1 LNHDA and CDR2 SQIVND (reference sequence). The CDR3 extends over 14 amino acids. The V and J ends lost 9 bases and 8 bases, in that order; junction bases with no gene match: 10. The CDR3 loop is CASEAGLASHEQFF. In DNA, the CDR3 is TGTGCCAGCGAAGCGGGACTAGCGTCCCATGAGCAGTTCTTC.

This chain links TRBV11-1 with TRBJ1-2, with unresolved D. Germline CDR1 and CDR2: SGHAT and FQDESV (reference sequence). This CDR3 is 14 amino acids long. V gave up 1 base and J gave up 7 bases, with 13 bases separating them. The CDR3 here is CASSLGVPSGGYTF. The CDR3 DNA is TGTGCCAGCAGCTTAGGGGTCCCTAGCGGTGGCTACACCTTC.

The genes are TRBV4-2 and TRBJ1-2; D possibly corresponds to TRBD1 (6 bases). The germline V gene has CDR1 LGHNA and CDR2 YNFKEQ. V was pared by 2 bases and J by 4 bases, with 17 bases between. The CDR3 spans 16 residues. This CDR3 reads CASSQSGPTGSYGYTF. In DNA, the CDR3 is TGTGCCAGCAGCCAAAGTGGCCCTACAGGGAGCTATGGCTACACCTTC.

This clonotype was seen a handful of times. The chain joins TRBV5-1 to TRBJ2-6; 8 bases map to TRBD2. Germline loops: CDR1 SGHRS, CDR2 YFSETQ. J lost 0 bases, V lost 4 bases, and 9 bases had no gene match. The CDR3 consists of 18 residues. CDR3 sequence (DNA): TGCGCCAGCAGCCTCGCCAGCGGGGGAGCCTCTGGGGCCAACGTCCTGACTTTC. Protein product: CASSLASGGASGANVLTF.

V and J are TRBV7-8 and TRBJ2-5, with D perhaps TRBD2 (7 bases). Trimming took off 4 bases at V and 4 bases at J, with 22 bases between the two ends. CDR3 length: 17 residues. Looked up from germline, CDR1 is SGHVS and CDR2 is FQNEAQ. CDR3 amino acids: CASSSEVPGGRGETQYF. CDR3 sequence (DNA): TGTGCCAGCAGCTCAGAGGTCCCGGGGGGCCGGGGAGAGACCCAGTACTTC.

This clonotype came up a few times. V gene TRBV4-3 combines with J gene TRBJ1-3; the D is unclear. V gave up 0 bases and J gave up 0 bases, with 9 bases separating them. Germline assignment: CDR1 LGHNA and CDR2 YSLEER. This CDR3 is 16 amino acids long. This chain's CDR3 is CASSQELRSSGNTIYF. CDR3 in DNA: TGCGCCAGCAGCCAAGAATTACGGAGCTCTGGAAACACCATATATTTT.

The rearrangement joins TRBV24-1 to TRBJ2-2, with 7 bases that match TRBD1. Trimming cost V 2 bases and J 5 bases; bases outside gene matches: 7. CDR3 length equals 16 residues. Germline CDR1 and CDR2: KGHDR and SFDVKD. As DNA, the CDR3 is TGTGCCACCAGTGATTCCGGGACAGAGACTACCGGGGAGCTGTTTTTT. Translation: CATSDSGTETTGELFF.

This clonotype was counted between two and nine times. The chain has TRBV27 and TRBJ2-5, with 8 nucleotides matching TRBD2. V lost 5 bases, J lost 5 bases, and 16 bases stayed unmatched. Germline-derived CDR1 and CDR2 are MNHEY and SMNVEV (reference sequence). The CDR3 has 17 amino acids. This CDR3 is CASSPTASGFFVETQYF. CDR3 nucleotide sequence: TGTGCCAGCAGTCCTACGGCTAGCGGGTTTTTCGTGGAGACCCAGTACTTC.

This clonotype turned up a few times. V gene TRBV12-3 or TRBV12-4 combines with J gene TRBJ2-2; a possible D gene is TRBD1 (6 bases). V gave up 3 bases and J gave up 7 bases, with 9 bases separating them. The CDR3 is made up of 13 amino acids. In DNA, the CDR3 is TGTGCCAGCAGTTTTAAGGGGGACGGGGAGCTGTTTTTT. Protein sequence: CASSFKGDGELFF.

This clonotype was counted a few times. This chain links TRBV20-1 with TRBJ1-6; D is unclear. V lost 1 base, J lost 6 bases, and 7 bases lay in between. CDR3 length: 13 amino acids. Germline CDR1 and CDR2: DFQATT and SNEGSKA (reference sequence). The CDR3, as DNA: TGCAGTGCTAGAGGGGCTACTAATTCACCCCTCCACTTT. Translating gives CSARGATNSPLHF.

CDR3 in DNA: TGCGCCAGCAGCTTGGACCCCGGTGCCAAAAACATTCAGTACTTC. This translates into CASSLDPGAKNIQYF. This chain joins TRBV5-1 and TRBJ2-4; D uncertain. This CDR3 has 15 residues. Germline V gives CDR1 SGHRS, CDR2 YFSETQ. The germline V and J ends were trimmed by 0 bases and 1 base, with 8 bases remaining between them.

V and J are TRBV6-2 or TRBV6-3 and TRBJ1-1; 9 bases match TRBD1. V shed 7 bases, J shed 6 bases, and the junction held 9 bases outside the gene matches. This CDR3 spans 14 amino acids. CDR1 MNHEY and CDR2 SVGEGT come from the germline V gene. The DNA of the CDR3 is TGTGCCAGCATCCCGACAGGGGGAGCGGCTGAAGCTTTCTTT. It yields the protein CASIPTGGAAEAFF.

The chain links TRBV7-2 to TRBJ1-1, with 7 bases matching TRBD1. V was pared by 1 base and J by 1 base, with 6 bases of the junction left unmatched. This CDR3 spans 16 amino acids. Germline V gene lookup returns CDR1 SGHTA and CDR2 FQGNSA. The chain's CDR3 is CASSLVMTGKNTEAFF. CDR3 nucleotides: TGTGCCAGCAGCTTAGTTATGACAGGGAAGAACACTGAAGCTTTCTTT.

This clonotype was counted only a few times. J is TRBJ2-7 and V is TRBV7-2, with 11 bases fitting TRBD2. The CDR3 totals 14 residues. V trimming: 1 base; J trimming: 7 bases; junction bases outside the gene matches: 3. CDR1 SGHTA and CDR2 FQGNSA come from the germline V gene. CDR3 residues: CASSLGLAGGEQYV. Here the CDR3 DNA reads TGTGCCAGCAGCTTAGGCCTAGCGGGGGGAGAGCAGTACGTC.